The clone carrying this T cell receptor (beta chain) was counted many times. The antigen remains unidentified. This sample was included in a study of CD8 T cells in ankylosing spondylitis. Study-level points and caveats: What appeared characteristic of ankylosing spondylitis blood was a TCR beta motif of eight highly homologous variants. The clones that were linked to disease were reported to be significantly enriched in matched synovial fluid samples from ankylosing spondylitis patients.

Germline CDR1 and CDR2: SGDLS and YYNGEE. CDR3 length equals 15 residues. V was pared by 3 bases and J by 3 bases, with 4 bases of the junction left unmatched. MiXCR was run by TCRdb on the 5' RACE reads, yielding one entry per CDR3 protein. Of tens of thousands of distinct CDR3 sequences in the sample, around 2.9% were seen once. The TCR originated in a male donor with ankylosing spondylitis or in good health (not recorded which). The sequencing sample was made of blood, either unsorted or a sorted T cell fraction (not recorded which). This chain uses TRBV9 with TRBJ2-5; 11 nucleotides line up with TRBD2. The CDR3: CASSAIAGGEETQYF. In nucleotides, the CDR3 is TGTGCCAGCAGCGCTATAGCGGGAGGGGAAGAGACCCAGTACTTC.